This TCR beta chain came from a study of T cells in Graves' hyperthyroidism and ophthalmopathy. Blood from later-ophthalmopathy patients was taken at first hyperthyroidism diagnosis. The CDR3 length is 17 residues. The J segment lost 10 bases and the V segment lost 0 bases, leaving 17 bases of the junction unmatched. Germline V gives CDR1 SQVTM, CDR2 ANQGSEA. What was amplified from RNA transcripts were TCR beta CDR3 regions. The HTBI primer set drove a first-round RT-PCR of the TCR CDR3. TCRdb analysed the multiplex PCR reads with MiXCR anew, one entry per CDR3 protein. The profile covers more than 550,000 distinct CDR3 sequences, with approximately 18% appearing a single time and around 15% taken by the ten largest.

The chain uses TRBV29-1 and TRBJ2-5, with TRBD2 matching over 10 bases. The source is a woman in her forties or fifties with Graves' hyperthyroidism that later progressed to Graves' ophthalmopathy. Material for sequencing was blood. This chain's CDR3 is CSVEDIPPSGGPGDQYF. The CDR3, as DNA: TGCAGCGTTGAAGATATCCCTCCTAGCGGGGGCCCGGGGGACCAGTACTTC.